The 30 T cell receptor beta chains below were found in one sample sequenced in a study of human T cells and chemical hapten exposure. TCRdb reprocessed the RACE reads with MiXCR, giving one entry per CDR3 protein. Here the sample spans some 200,000 distinct CDR3 sequences, 25% to 30% being singletons. As for time point: pre-sensitization, week 0. Regarding treatment: therapeutic diphenylcyclopropenone sensitization with weekly scalp DPC. The material sequenced was whole blood, taken in connection with sensitization to the hapten diphenylcyclopropenone (DPC). The origin of the receptors is a woman aged 30 to 39 with alopecia areata. Some clones in this sample may be carry-over from other donors' samples.

This rearrangement joins TRBV12-3 or TRBV12-4 to TRBJ1-2; D remains unclear. The ends were cut back, 8 bases at V and 3 bases at J, with 10 bases in the middle. CDR3 length: 12 amino acids. CDR3: CASGQVDYGYTF. CDR3 nucleotides: TGTGCCAGCGGCCAGGTGGACTATGGCTACACCTTC.

This clonotype was counted only a few times. This sequence joins TRBV9 and TRBJ1-1; 8 bases match TRBD1. CDR1 and CDR2 from the germline V gene are SGDLS and YYNGEE. The CDR3 totals 16 residues. The V gene end was trimmed by 3 bases and the J gene end by 1 base; junction bases not matched to a gene: 8. CDR3 coding DNA: TGTGCCAGCAGCGCGGGACAGGCGTCGGGGAACACTGAAGCTTTCTTT. Its protein product is CASSAGQASGNTEAFF.

This clonotype has a handful of counts. The chain combines TRBV28 with TRBJ2-7, with 9 bases fitting TRBD2. V was pared by 7 bases and J by 11 bases, with 12 bases of the junction left unmatched. Germline loops: CDR1 MDHEN, CDR2 SYDVKM. The CDR3 contains 13 residues. The CDR3: CASTKFQREAKYF. The CDR3 DNA follows: TGTGCCAGCACCAAGTTTCAGCGGGAGGCGAAGTACTTC.

The chain recombines TRBV7-3 with TRBJ2-1; maybe TRBD2 (5 bases). The CDR3 is made up of 15 amino acids. Germline CDR1 is SGHTA and CDR2 is FQGTGA. V dropped 5 bases and J dropped 7 bases, with 18 bases sitting between them. CDR3 nucleotides: TGTGCCAGCAGCGCCACTAGGACGCTGGTGAATGAGCAGTTCTTC. This translates into CASSATRTLVNEQFF.

The CDR3 DNA sequence: TGTGCCAGCTCACCTGGCAGGGACAATGAGCAGTTCTTC. Residues: CASSPGRDNEQFF. The rearrangement links TRBV18 to TRBJ2-1; tentatively, D is TRBD1 (5 bases). The germline gives CDR1 KGHSH, CDR2 LQKENI. The CDR3 sequence is 13 residues long. Trimming removed 3 bases at V and 5 bases at J, with 8 bases between.

This clonotype showed up just a few times. The chain uses TRBV28 and TRBJ2-7; 14 positions match TRBD2. V lost 5 bases, J lost 7 bases, and 7 bases stayed unmatched. CDR1 and CDR2 (germline): MDHEN, SYDVKM. The CDR3 has 15 amino acids. DNA for the CDR3: TGTGCCAGCAGTCCCCCGGGACTAGCGGGAGTTGAGCAGTACTTC. It encodes CASSPPGLAGVEQYF.

The V and J genes are TRBV10-3 and TRBJ1-6, with a weak D call TRBD1 (6 bases). This CDR3 is built from 15 residues. The V end lost 5 bases, the J end lost 7 bases, and 15 bases lay between the germline ends. Germline-derived CDR1 and CDR2 are ENHRY and SYGVKD. As DNA, the CDR3 is TGTGCCATCAGTATGGGGGGGGCGCAAAATTCACCCCTCCACTTT. Translated: CAISMGGAQNSPLHF.

This chain joins TRBV28 and TRBJ2-5; 7 nucleotides align to TRBD1. V trimming: 4 bases; J trimming: 0 bases; junction bases outside the gene matches: 2. The CDR3 extends over 14 amino acids. The germline V gene has CDR1 MDHEN and CDR2 SYDVKM. The CDR3 here is CASSSDRNQETQYF. CDR3 sequence (DNA): TGTGCCAGCAGTTCGGACAGGAACCAAGAGACCCAGTACTTC.

The CDR3 bases are TGTGCCAGCAGCCCCGGAAGGGGCTCCTACAATGAGCAGTTCTTC. Translation gives CASSPGRGSYNEQFF. V usage is TRBV7-9 and J usage is TRBJ2-1, with a tentative D call TRBD1 (5 bases). This CDR3 contains 15 residues. CDR1 and CDR2 from the germline V gene are SEHNR and FQNEAQ (reference sequence). V was clipped by 5 bases and J by 0 bases, with 11 bases between them.

The chain has TRBV20-1 and TRBJ2-1; TRBD1 is a possible D gene (5 bases). The germline V and J ends were trimmed by 0 bases and 9 bases, with 15 bases remaining between them. CDR1 is DFQATT and CDR2 is SNEGSKA in the germline V gene (reference sequence). CDR3 length: 14 residues. The CDR3 DNA reads TGCAGTGCTAGAGATGATGCAGGGTCGGGTGAGCAGTTCTTC. Amino acids: CSARDDAGSGEQFF.

This clonotype was seen a handful of times. V usage is TRBV6-5 and J usage is TRBJ1-4; 7 positions agree with TRBD1. Germline lookup yields CDR1 MNHEY and CDR2 SVGAGI. V dropped 7 bases and J dropped 5; count of bases not matched to a gene: 10. The CDR3 length is 15 residues. CDR3 in amino acids: CASKKRTGGNEKLFF. For the CDR3, the DNA is TGTGCCAGCAAAAAAAGGACAGGCGGCAATGAAAAACTGTTTTTT.

The chain employs TRBV7-2 and TRBJ1-1; TRBD1 matches 7 bases. V shed 1 base, J shed 12 bases, and the junction held 11 bases outside the gene matches. The CDR3 sequence is 14 residues long. Germline V gene data show CDR1 as SGHTA and CDR2 as FQGNSA. The CDR3 spells CASSLERQGGKTFF. CDR3 nucleotide sequence: TGTGCCAGCAGCTTAGAACGACAGGGAGGGAAAACTTTCTTT.

The gene calls are TRBV5-5 and TRBJ2-3; 9 bases match TRBD1. The V segment lost 0 bases and the J segment 2 bases; nucleotides outside the gene matches: 10. The CDR3 has 18 residues. Germline V CDR1 and CDR2: SGHKS, YYEKEE (reference sequence). As DNA, the CDR3 is TGTGCCAGCAGCTTGGGTCCCGGGACAGGGATACTCACAGATACGCAGTATTTT. This translates into CASSLGPGTGILTDTQYF.

This clonotype was observed many times. The chain employs TRBV28 and TRBJ2-1; D remains unclear. Germline loops: CDR1 MDHEN, CDR2 SYDVKM. CDR3 length equals 10 residues. The V end was cut by 11 bases, the J end by 9 bases, with 11 bases between. CDR3 bases: TGTGCCCGAAAGTTTTTTGAGCAGTTCTTC. This sequence encodes CARKFFEQFF.

The chain couples TRBV28 to TRBJ1-6; weak D call: TRBD1 (5 bases). This CDR3 contains 18 residues. Trimming pared 6 bases from V and 5 bases from J, leaving 23 bases between. Germline V lookup: CDR1 MDHEN, CDR2 SYDVKM. The CDR3 region is CASSTARGRGFDNSPLHF. The CDR3 DNA follows: TGTGCCAGCAGCACTGCGAGGGGTCGGGGCTTTGATAATTCACCCCTCCACTTT.

The chain recombines TRBV5-1 with TRBJ1-2; D is perhaps TRBD1 (6 bases). Between the trimmed V and J ends, which lost 0 bases and 0 bases, there was a span of 12 bases. The CDR3 has 16 residues. Germline V CDR1 and CDR2: SGHRS, YFSETQ. The chain's CDR3 is CASSLGQGQANYGYTF. The CDR3 region has the DNA TGCGCCAGCAGCTTGGGCCAGGGGCAAGCTAACTATGGCTACACCTTC.

This clonotype was seen a handful of times. The V and J genes are TRBV20-1 and TRBJ2-3; D might be TRBD1 or TRBD2, each matching 5 bases. The V end was cut by 3 bases, the J end by 1 base, with 14 bases between. This CDR3 spans 15 amino acids. Germline CDR1 and CDR2: DFQATT and SNEGSKA (reference sequence). The CDR3 bases are TGCAGTGCTAGGTACCGGGGCCCCGGCACAGATACGCAGTATTTT. Translating it yields CSARYRGPGTDTQYF.

The chain joins TRBV27 to TRBJ1-5; D unresolved. The CDR3 is 13 amino acids. V was clipped by 2 bases and J by 7 bases, with 9 bases between them. CDR1 and CDR2 (germline): MNHEY, SMNVEV (reference sequence). The CDR3 DNA sequence: TGTGCCAGCAGTTTAGGGTTTTGGCAGCCCCAGCATTTT. Translating gives CASSLGFWQPQHF.

This chain joins TRBV5-1 and TRBJ1-6, with 9 bases lining up with TRBD1. CDR1 is SGHRS and CDR2 is YFSETQ in the germline V gene. CDR3 size: 15 residues. The ends lost 4 bases at V and 5 bases at J; junction bases unmatched: 4. The CDR3 loop reads CASSSRTGDNSPLHF. The DNA of the CDR3 is TGCGCCAGCAGCAGTCGGACAGGGGATAATTCACCCCTCCACTTT.

CDR3 loop: CASSFRTQRYSNQPQHF. Written as DNA, the CDR3 is TGTGCCAGCAGCTTTCGGACACAACGGTATAGCAATCAGCCCCAGCATTTT. V usage is TRBV5-4 and J usage is TRBJ1-5, with a tentative D call TRBD1 (5 bases). The germline CDR1 and CDR2 sequences are SGHNT and YYREEE (reference sequence). Trimming took off 2 bases at V and 0 bases at J, with 15 bases between the two ends. The CDR3 contains 17 residues.

The V and J genes are TRBV29-1 and TRBJ1-1; possibly TRBD1 for D (5 bases). Per the germline V gene, CDR1 is SQVTM and CDR2 is ANQGSEA. The germline V and J ends were trimmed by 1 base and 1 base, with 10 bases remaining between them. This CDR3 is built from 14 residues. CDR3 nucleotide sequence: TGCAGCGTTGAAGTTCGGGGGGGGAACACTGAAGCTTTCTTT. As protein: CSVEVRGGNTEAFF.

CDR3 in DNA: TGTGCCATCAGTGGGACAACCTCCAAGGCCGGGGCCAACGTCCTGACTTTC. Its protein is CAISGTTSKAGANVLTF. This chain connects TRBV10-3 to TRBJ2-6; possible D gene TRBD1, 5 bases. Germline loops: CDR1 ENHRY, CDR2 SYGVKD. V lost 4 bases to trimming and J lost 4 bases, with 17 bases between them. The CDR3 covers 17 residues.

In its sample, this clonotype was seen a few times. The chain couples TRBV29-1 to TRBJ2-1; TRBD2 might be the D (6 bases). Looked up from germline, CDR1 is SQVTM and CDR2 is ANQGSEA. There are 11 residues in the CDR3. Trimming shortened V by 6 bases and J by 7 bases, and 10 bases separated the two germline ends. The CDR3 reads CSVKRENEQFF. CDR3 nucleotide sequence: TGCAGCGTAAAACGGGAGAATGAGCAGTTCTTC.

The gene calls are TRBV19 and TRBJ2-2; TRBD1 matches at 8 bases. Germline CDR1 is LNHDA and CDR2 is SQIVND (reference sequence). The CDR3 is 15 residues long. Trimming cost V 7 bases and J 1 base; bases outside gene matches: 5. The CDR3 nucleotides read TGTGCCAGTAAGCCGGACAGGGTGAACACCGGGGAGCTGTTTTTT. Translated, it gives CASKPDRVNTGELFF.

The CDR3 spells CASTLTASSGNTIYF. In DNA form, the CDR3 reads TGCGCCAGCACCCTGACTGCGAGCTCTGGAAACACCATATATTTT. The V and J genes are TRBV10-2 and TRBJ1-3; no definite D call. CDR3 length: 15 amino acids. From germline, CDR1 is WSHSY and CDR2 SAAADI. V lost 7 bases and J 0 bases, leaving 13 bases between the germline ends.

There are a few counts of this clonotype. The J gene is TRBJ2-1, the V gene TRBV7-2, with TRBD2 matching 10 bases. The CDR3 is 17 amino acids. V shed 4 bases and J 4 bases; nucleotides not matched to a gene: 10. From germline, CDR1 is SGHTA and CDR2 FQGNSA. CDR3 residues: CASSWRQLAGRYNEQFF. The CDR3 nucleotides read TGTGCCAGCAGCTGGAGACAACTAGCGGGGAGGTACAATGAGCAGTTCTTC.

The chain joins TRBV6-1 to TRBJ1-6; no clear D gene. V was shortened by 3 bases and J by 10 bases, with 7 bases between the two germline ends. CDR1 MNHNS and CDR2 SASEGT come from the germline V gene. There are 12 residues in the CDR3. The CDR3: CASSEGKSPLHF. For the CDR3, the DNA is TGTGCCAGCAGTGAGGGGAAATCACCCCTCCACTTT.

This rearrangement joins TRBV7-9 to TRBJ2-5; TRBD1 or TRBD2 may be the D gene (6 bases each). Trimming pared 1 base from V and 3 bases from J, leaving 18 bases between. The CDR3 has 17 amino acids. Per the germline V gene, CDR1 is SEHNR and CDR2 is FQNEAQ (reference sequence). Here the CDR3 DNA reads TGTGCCAGCAGCTTAGGGATAACCGTCGGGGGCGAAGAGACCCAGTACTTC. Its protein product is CASSLGITVGGEETQYF.

This clonotype has more than one count but fewer than ten. The V and J genes are TRBV3-1 and TRBJ1-6; possible D gene TRBD1, 6 bases. CDR3 length: 17 amino acids. CDR1 and CDR2 from the germline V gene are LGHDT and YNNKEL (reference sequence). Deletions cut 2 bases from V and 7 bases from J, with 18 bases between. The CDR3 DNA is TGTGCCAGCAGCCAACTATTAACAGGGATCAGGAATTCACCCCTCCACTTT. This gives the protein CASSQLLTGIRNSPLHF.

The chain carries TRBV28 and TRBJ2-7; 8 bases align to TRBD1. Germline V lookup: CDR1 MDHEN, CDR2 SYDVKM. V trimming: 4 bases; J trimming: 3 bases; junction bases outside the gene matches: 8. The length of the CDR3 is 15 residues. Written as DNA, the CDR3 is TGTGCCAGCAGTTCAGGGGGCGCGGATCGCTACGAGCAGTACTTC. Protein sequence: CASSSGGADRYEQYF.